These 3 T cell receptor beta chains were sequenced from one sample in a study of blood T cell repertoires in COVID-19. Here immunoSEQ multiplex PCR was the method, and the copy in TCRdb shows in-frame clones only, minus some. Of about 380,000 clones in the sample, approximately 87% are singletons; the top ten hold under 1.5%. The specimen was PBMCs or T cells enriched from blood (not recorded which). Receptors were obtained from a man in his thirties or forties who had recovered from COVID-19.

The chain combines TRBV27 with TRBJ1-2, with 8 bases fitting TRBD1. The J segment lost 8 bases and the V segment lost 6 bases, leaving 11 bases of the junction unmatched. Germline CDR1 and CDR2: MNHEY and SMNVEV (reference sequence). CDR3 length: 14 residues. As DNA, the CDR3 is TGTGCCAGCAGAAAAACCGGGACAGGATCCGGCTACACCTTC. It yields the protein CASRKTGTGSGYTF.

The chain joins TRBV18 to TRBJ2-5; 10 positions match TRBD2. The germline V gene has CDR1 KGHSH and CDR2 LQKENI. J lost 2 bases, V lost 3 bases, and 9 bases had no gene match. The CDR3 extends over 17 amino acids. The CDR3 region has the DNA TGTGCCAGCTCACCCCCTCCTAGCGGGGGCGAACAAGAGACCCAGTACTTC. This sequence encodes CASSPPPSGGEQETQYF.

Comment on this clone: Other DNA sequences in this sample translate to the same CDR3. This rearrangement joins TRBV6-5 to TRBJ2-7, with 7 bases identical to TRBD2. The CDR3 contains 13 residues. CDR1 MNHEY and CDR2 SVGAGI come from the germline V gene. V was pared by 6 bases and J by 1 base, with 3 bases of the junction left unmatched. Here the CDR3 reads CASRGTNSYEQYF. CDR3 sequence (DNA): TGTGCCAGCAGGGGGACTAATTCCTACGAGCAGTACTTC.